This T cell receptor (beta chain) came from a study of blood T cells in healthy people across ages. General study points: Naive and antigen-experienced cells were not separated, limiting conclusive comparison. Long-lived and aged donors differed, with more naive CD4+ cells and higher diversity in the long-lived. Per million T cells, the diversity of TCR beta decreased roughly linearly as age advanced.

This clonotype turned up a few times. The antigen is undetermined. Combining a sample-barcoded 5' primer with a J-beta primer mix, a second PCR ran for roughly 6 to 12 cycles. Each single sample gave us at least 2.5 million CDR3-containing paired-end reads. TCRdb processed the 5' RACE reads anew with MiXCR; each CDR3 protein has one entry. The sample shows about 750,000 distinct CDR3 sequences, roughly 50% of them seen only once. The germline V gene has CDR1 SEHNR and CDR2 FQNEAQ (reference sequence). The V and J ends lost 6 bases and 6 bases, in that order; junction bases with no gene match: 20. The CDR3 runs 20 residues.

Sequencing used blood. This clonotype was sampled from a man older than 75 in good health. The chain couples TRBV7-9 to TRBJ2-1, with 13 bases that match TRBD2. Here the CDR3 reads CASRTKWTSGSLVSGNEQFF. In DNA, the CDR3 is TGTGCCAGCAGAACAAAATGGACTAGCGGGAGTTTAGTGTCAGGCAATGAGCAGTTCTTC.